This T cell receptor beta chain was obtained from a study of OX40 agonist ivuxolimab in advanced cancers. For the wider study: The costimulatory receptor OX40 (CD134) was targeted by ivuxolimab, a fully human IgG2 agonistic monoclonal antibody. Of the roughly 54 dose-escalation patients, hepatocellular carcinoma was present in about 20, melanoma in approximately 15, renal cell carcinoma in 9 and head and neck cancer in 9. Three dose-escalation patients achieved partial responses, one with hepatocellular carcinoma and two with cutaneous melanoma. The dose-escalation cohort was over 70% male with a mean age of around 62 years, ranging from roughly 20 to 80. The point of sequencing TCRbeta in the periphery was to test whether ivuxolimab changed TCR sequence diversity and drove clonal T-cell expansion. Intravenous ivuxolimab was administered to patients every 2 weeks at six dose levels: 0.01, 0.1, 0.3, 1.5, 3 and 10 mg/kg. Patients were allowed to have had prior anti-PD-1, anti-PD-L1 or anti-CTLA-4 therapy, and approximately 41% of the dose-escalation patients had previously received checkpoint inhibitors. The paper covers the monotherapy dose-escalation part of the phase I ivuxolimab trial, which included N ≈ 50 patients. Summary of the overall study and its limitations: After ivuxolimab, expanded clones were on average more numerous among CD8+ T cells than among CD4+ T cells. In the 0.1-3.0 mg/kg groups, partial responders had among the lowest normalized peripheral clonal expansion, particularly in CD8+ T cells. Low levels of normalized T-cell clonal expansion were also seen in some patients who did not respond. The antigen specificity of the clonally expanded peripheral T cells was not determined. At doses from 0.1 to 3.0 mg/kg, clonal expansion was seen in both CD4+ and CD8+ blood T cells between baseline and week 6.

Genomic DNA was isolated from the sorted cells so that the TCRbeta CDR3 region could be sequenced. The immunoSEQ Assay was used for sequencing of TCRbeta CDR3 regions. This is the immuneACCESS table as TCRdb keeps it, with only in-frame sequences that have V and J called. A part of the clones is gone; compared with another copy, unresolved V genes explain less than half, and the rest is unexplained. The sample data list about 73,000 clones, and 80% to 95% of these were observed just once. Approximately 0.58% of the sample is held by the ten biggest clonotypes. This clone has a handful of counts. No antigen is known for it. No quality values exist for individual bases; no much larger clone is one base distant. CDR1 SNHLY and CDR2 FYNNEI are derived from the germline V gene. Ends trimmed: V by 6 bases, J by 3 bases; bases unmatched to a gene: 8. Inclusive of the bounding cysteine and phenylalanine, the CDR3 is 16 residues long. The DNA shown is the 48-base CDR3, in frame from base 1.

Patients with autoimmune disease history or receiving systemic immunosuppression were excluded from the trial. Peripheral blood for TCR sequencing was drawn from every dose cohort at baseline, at cycle 4 day 1 and at cycle 7 day 1. Samples came from an open-label, multicenter, first-in-human phase I dose-escalation trial of ivuxolimab. Adults with locally advanced or metastatic melanoma, renal cell, hepatocellular, or head and neck squamous cell carcinoma were enrolled in the trial. Before TCR sequencing, CD4+ and CD8+ T cells were separately sorted from peripheral blood. The sample in question was CD4+ or CD8+ T cells sorted from blood, obtained in a trial of the OX40 agonist ivuxolimab. The receptor chain draws on TRBV2 and TRBJ2-3, with 11 junctional bases fitting TRBD2. The sequence was collected from an adult with an advanced solid tumor such as melanoma, head and neck, liver or kidney cancer. The CDR3 protein sequence reads: CASSLGVAGGTDTQYF. DNA sequence: TGTGCCAGCAGCCTGGGAGTAGCGGGAGGGACAGATACGCAGTATTTT. With the rest looked up from the reference TRBV2 and TRBJ2-3 genes rather than sequenced, the full variable domain is EPEVTQTPSHQVTQMGQEVILRCVPISNHLYFYWYRQILGQKVEFLVSFYNNEISEKSEIFDDQFSVERPDGSNFTLKIRSTKLEDSAMYFCASSLGVAGGTDTQYFGPGTRLTVL.